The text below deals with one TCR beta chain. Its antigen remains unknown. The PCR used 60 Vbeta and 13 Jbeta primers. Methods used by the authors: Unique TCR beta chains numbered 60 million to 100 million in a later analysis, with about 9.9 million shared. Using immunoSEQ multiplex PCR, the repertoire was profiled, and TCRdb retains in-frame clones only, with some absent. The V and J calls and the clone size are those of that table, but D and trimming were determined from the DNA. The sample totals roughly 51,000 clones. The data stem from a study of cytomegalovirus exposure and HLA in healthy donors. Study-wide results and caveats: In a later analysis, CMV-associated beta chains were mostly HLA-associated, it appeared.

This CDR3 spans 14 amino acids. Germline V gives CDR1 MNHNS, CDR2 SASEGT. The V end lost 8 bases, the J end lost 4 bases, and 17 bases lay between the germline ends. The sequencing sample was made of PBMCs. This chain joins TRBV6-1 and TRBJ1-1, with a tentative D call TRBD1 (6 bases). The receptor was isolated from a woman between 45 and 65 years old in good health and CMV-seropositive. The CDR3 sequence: CASLRGGLSTEAFF. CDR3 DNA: TGTGCCAGCCTGAGGGGGGGTTTGAGCACTGAAGCTTTCTTT.